This TCR beta chain was recovered during a study of cytomegalovirus exposure and HLA in healthy donors. In the study overall: Caucasian-associated ancestry cluster membership applied to 75% to 85% of approximately 420 genotyped donors.

Study-wide results and limits: The authors later linked a missense DCLRE1C variant to TCR beta V- and J-gene trimming. Most of the TCR beta V segments (in an earlier analysis) were productive either about 87% or about 30% of the time.

PCR used 60 Vbeta primers and 13 Jbeta primers. Produced via immunoSEQ multiplex PCR; TCRdb's table is partial and in-frame only. The table has 170,000 or so clones, 60% to 85% seen once. V dropped 6 bases and J dropped 8; count of bases not matched to a gene: 9. CDR1 and CDR2 (germline): LNHDA, SQIVND (reference sequence). The CDR3 loop spans 13 amino acids. This clone showed up just once. Its antigen remains unknown. The chain carries TRBV19 and TRBJ1-2; 7 nucleotides agree with TRBD1. Input material: PBMCs. The TCR originated in a middle-aged woman in good health and CMV-seronegative. The CDR3 DNA sequence: TGTGCCAGTAGCCGACAGGGTTCGGAGGGCTACACCTTC. Residues: CASSRQGSEGYTF.